These 2 T cell receptor beta chains were sequenced from one sample in a study of blood T cell repertoires in COVID-19 (dated by TCRdb to between 2020 and 2021). Libraries were built with the immunoSEQ multiplex PCR assay. In its TCRdb copy, this immuneACCESS table keeps in-frame sequences only and misses some clones. Where compared with another copy, unresolved V genes explain less than half of these, and the others have no known cause. A total of 120,000 or so clones appear in this sample, around nine tenths of them only once. The biggest ten clones account for less than 2.5% of the sample. The sequenced sample was peripheral blood. These TCRs come from a woman aged 45-65 years with acute or convalescent COVID-19.

This chain joins TRBV2 and TRBJ1-4, with D perhaps matching TRBD1 (5 bases). This CDR3 is 16 amino acids long. Trimming cost V 4 bases and J 0 bases, with 12 bases left between them. CDR1 and CDR2 (germline): SNHLY, FYNNEI. CDR3 nucleotide sequence: TGTGCCAGCAGTGTATCGGGGGGGACAACTAATGAAAAACTGTTTTTT. This encodes CASSVSGGTTNEKLFF.

This clone was recorded once. This sequence joins TRBV19 and TRBJ1-2; unclear D gene. This CDR3 has 15 amino acids. V lost 1 base and J lost 0, with 9 bases in between. The germline CDR1 and CDR2 sequences are LNHDA and SQIVND (reference sequence). CDR3 DNA sequence: TGTGCCAGTAGTATAGCGGCAGGTGCTAACTATGGCTACACCTTC. Protein: CASSIAAGANYGYTF. Full variable domain (outside the CDR3, taken from reference TRBV19 and TRBJ1-2): DGGITQSPKYLFRKEGQNVTLSCEQNLNHDAMYWYRQDPGQGLRLIYYSQIVNDFQKGDIAEGYSVSREKKESFPLTVTSAQKNPTAFYLCASSIAAGANYGYTFGSGTRLTVV.